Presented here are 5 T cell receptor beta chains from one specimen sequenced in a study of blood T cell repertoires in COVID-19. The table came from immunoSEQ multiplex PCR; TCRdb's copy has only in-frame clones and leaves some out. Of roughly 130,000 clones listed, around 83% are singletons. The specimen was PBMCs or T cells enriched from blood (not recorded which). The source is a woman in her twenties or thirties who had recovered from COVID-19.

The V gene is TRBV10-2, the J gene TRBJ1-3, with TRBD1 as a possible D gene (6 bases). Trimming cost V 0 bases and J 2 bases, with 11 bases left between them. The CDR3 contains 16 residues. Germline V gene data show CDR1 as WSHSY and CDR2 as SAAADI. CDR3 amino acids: CASSESGAAPGNTIYF. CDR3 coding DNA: TGCGCCAGCAGTGAGTCGGGGGCAGCACCTGGAAACACCATATATTTT.

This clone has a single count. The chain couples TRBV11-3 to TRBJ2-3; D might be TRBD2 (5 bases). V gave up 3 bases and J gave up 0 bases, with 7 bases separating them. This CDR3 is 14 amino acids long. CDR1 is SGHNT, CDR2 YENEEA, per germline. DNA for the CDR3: TGTGCCAGCAGCTTCCGGACTAGCACAGATACGCAGTATTTT. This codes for CASSFRTSTDTQYF.

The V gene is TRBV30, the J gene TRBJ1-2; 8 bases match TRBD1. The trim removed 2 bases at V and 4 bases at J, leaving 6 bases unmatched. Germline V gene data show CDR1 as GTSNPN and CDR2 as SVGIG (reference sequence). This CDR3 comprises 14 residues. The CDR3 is CAWSYGRGPYGYTF. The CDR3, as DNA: TGTGCCTGGAGTTACGGCAGGGGGCCCTATGGCTACACCTTC.

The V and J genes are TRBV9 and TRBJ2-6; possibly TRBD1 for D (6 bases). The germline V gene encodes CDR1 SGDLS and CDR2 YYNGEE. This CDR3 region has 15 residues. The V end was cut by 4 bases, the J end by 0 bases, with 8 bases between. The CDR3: CASSFRGSGANVLTF. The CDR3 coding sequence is TGTGCCAGCAGCTTCAGGGGCTCTGGGGCCAACGTCCTGACTTTC.

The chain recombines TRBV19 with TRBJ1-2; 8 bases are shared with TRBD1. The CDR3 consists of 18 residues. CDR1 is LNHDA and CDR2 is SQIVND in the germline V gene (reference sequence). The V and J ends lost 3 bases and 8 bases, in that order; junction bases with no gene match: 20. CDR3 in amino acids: CASSMMVTGARTIYGYTF. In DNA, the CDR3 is TGTGCCAGTAGTATGATGGTGACAGGGGCCAGGACCATATACGGCTACACCTTC.